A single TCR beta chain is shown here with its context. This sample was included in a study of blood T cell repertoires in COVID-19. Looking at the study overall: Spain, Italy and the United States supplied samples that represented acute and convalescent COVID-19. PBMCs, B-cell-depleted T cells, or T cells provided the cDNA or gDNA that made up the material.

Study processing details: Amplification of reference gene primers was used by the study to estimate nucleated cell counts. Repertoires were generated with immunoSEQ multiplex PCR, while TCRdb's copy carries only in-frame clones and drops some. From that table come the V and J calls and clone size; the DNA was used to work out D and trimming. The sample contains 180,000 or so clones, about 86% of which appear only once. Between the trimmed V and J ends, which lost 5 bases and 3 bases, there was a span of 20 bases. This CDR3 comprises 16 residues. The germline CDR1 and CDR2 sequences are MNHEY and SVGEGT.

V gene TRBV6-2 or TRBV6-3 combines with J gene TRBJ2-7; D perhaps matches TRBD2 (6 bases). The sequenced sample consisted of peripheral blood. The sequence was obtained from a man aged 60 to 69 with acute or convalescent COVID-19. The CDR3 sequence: CASSQTGLLLNYEQYF. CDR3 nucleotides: TGTGCCAGCAGTCAAACGGGACTCCTATTAAACTACGAGCAGTACTTC.